The sequence of this TCR beta chain was determined in a study of blood T cell repertoires in COVID-19. As for the study in general: Material from acute and convalescent COVID-19 was sourced from the United States, Italy and Spain. Nucleic acid was either cDNA or gDNA, and it came from T cells, B-cell-depleted T cells, or PBMCs.

Germline loops: CDR1 SQVTM, CDR2 ANQGSEA. The CDR3 has 15 amino acids. Germline trimming cut 6 bases from V and 7 bases from J; bases unmatched to any gene: 16. Patients from Seattle were sampled longitudinally, starting during active infection. Original processing methods: Amplification from reference gene primers served as the basis for estimated nucleated cell counts. Data came from immunoSEQ multiplex PCR; TCRdb stores just in-frame clones and leaves some out. That table gives V, J and clone size, and the DNA gave D and trimming. In the table there are 150,000 to 200,000 clones, roughly 82% of which are singletons.

The sample taken for sequencing was peripheral blood. The chain combines TRBV29-1 with TRBJ2-5, with 8 bases matching TRBD1. The clonotype originates from a woman aged 60-75 years with COVID-19, enrolled during active disease. In nucleotides, the CDR3 is TGCAGCGTCACCTGGCGGACAGGGTCCGGTGGGACCCAGTACTTC. Protein: CSVTWRTGSGGTQYF.